Listed below are T cell receptor beta chains from one sample, sequenced in a study of Ad26.COV2.S vaccination and SARS-CoV-2 variants. This table comes from immunoSEQ multiplex PCR, and its TCRdb copy is limited to in-frame clones, with some not included. The repertoire consists of about 280,000 clones, with roughly 86% occurring once and the leading ten covering around 3.5%. The material sequenced was peripheral blood, taken in a trial of Ad26.COV2.S vaccine versus placebo. The receptors shown here come from a person between 18 and 65 years old who received the Ad26.COV2.S COVID-19 vaccine or a placebo. CDR3s include the opening cysteine and the closing phenylalanine or tryptophan.

CDR3 protein	CDR3 length	V gene	J gene
CSASAPETQYF	11	TRBV20-1	TRBJ2-5
CASSLGQNYGYTF	13	TRBV27	TRBJ1-2
CASSKDRLGETQYF	14	TRBV5-1	TRBJ2-5
CASSQCQNTEAFF	13	TRBV3-1/TRBV3-2	TRBJ1-1
CASTTGNQPQHF	12	TRBV6-5	TRBJ1-5
CASSLGLKDTQYF	13	TRBV7-8	TRBJ2-3
CSFLAEGYEQYF	12	TRBV29-1	TRBJ2-7
CATSARTGKGNEQFF	15	TRBV24-1	TRBJ2-1
CASSIEVVAGRITDTQYF	18	TRBV19	TRBJ2-3
CASSYRENTEAFF	13	TRBV5-1	TRBJ1-1
CASSLHGRDYEQYF	14	TRBV5-5	TRBJ2-7
CASSSGAGQGFGELFF	16	TRBV19	TRBJ2-2
CASSPGQGFGYTF	13	TRBV18	TRBJ1-2
CASSLVGGAQTEAFF	15	TRBV5-1	TRBJ1-1
CASSQAQGAPNYGYTF	16	TRBV4-3	TRBJ1-2
CASSPGTGLGTGELFF	16	TRBV11-2	TRBJ2-2
CASSLQGFSGELFF	14	TRBV7-2	TRBJ2-2
CASSTRTTTDTQYF	14	TRBV7-9	TRBJ2-3
CAITSGLAGGHEQFF	15	TRBV10-3	TRBJ2-1
CASSLLRKGGIAGEYEQYF	19	TRBV6-4	TRBJ2-7
CASSLGQDFYGYTF	14	TRBV7-2	TRBJ1-2
CASSYSGTPYEQYF	14	TRBV6-5	TRBJ2-7
CASRSSNYGYTF	12	TRBV2	TRBJ1-2